Sequencing of this T cell receptor (beta chain) was carried out in a study of T cell repertoires in cytomegalovirus infection. Study-wide results and caveats: The ex vivo response was dominated by HLA-C-restricted CMV-specific TCR beta clonotypes.

In this sample, this clonotype turned up a few times. Its antigen is unknown. The ends were cut back, 7 bases at V and 9 bases at J, with 13 bases in the middle. Germline CDR1 is LGHNT and CDR2 is FRNRAP. The CDR3 is 12 residues long. MiXCR, applied by TCRdb to the reads, yields one record per CDR3 protein. The sample shows 360,000 or so distinct CDR3 sequences, roughly 36% of them seen only once. This receptor was taken from a human donor in good health (CMV status not recorded). Some clones in this sample may be carry-over from other donors' samples. The specimen was cultured PBMCs, collected from culture after CMV antigen stimulation. This sequence joins TRBV12-5 and TRBJ1-5; possibly TRBD1 for D (5 bases). The CDR3 sequence is CASAPGGGPQHF. The CDR3 DNA is TGTGCTAGTGCCCCTGGGGGGGGGCCCCAGCATTTT.